The 17 T cell receptor beta chains presented below share a single source sample, sequenced in a study of Graves' ophthalmopathy and Graves' hyperthyroidism. As the template, RNA transcripts were used to amplify TCR beta CDR3 regions. HTBI-primed first-round RT-PCR preceded second-round multiplex PCR. From the multiplex PCR reads, TCRdb called clonotypes with MiXCR, one entry per CDR3 protein. Of about 640,000 distinct CDR3 sequences detected, just over 40% appear once; the ten largest clones hold around 3.3%. The source material was peripheral blood. The receptor source for this set is an adult man with Graves' ophthalmopathy.

This clonotype was seen at least ten times. The rearrangement joins TRBV7-8 to TRBJ2-5, with 9 bases lining up with TRBD2. This CDR3 is built from 14 residues. Trimming took 4 bases from V and 5 from J; bases not matched to a gene: 5. The germline V gene encodes CDR1 SGHVS and CDR2 FQNEAQ. The CDR3 region has the DNA TGTGCCAGCAGCTCCGGGACTAGCAGGGAGACCCAGTACTTC. The encoded protein is CASSSGTSRETQYF.

The chain uses TRBV15 and TRBJ2-6; D may be TRBD1 or TRBD2 (5 bases each). The CDR3 runs to 16 residues. The germline V gene has CDR1 LNHNV and CDR2 YYDKDF (reference sequence). V dropped 2 bases and J dropped 1 base, with 9 bases sitting between them. CDR3 nucleotide sequence: TGTGCCACCAGCAGACCAGGGAGATCTGGGGCCAACGTCCTGACTTTC. Protein: CATSRPGRSGANVLTF.

J is TRBJ2-7 and V is TRBV5-1; 12 bases match TRBD1. CDR3 size: 16 residues. After removal of 0 bases from V and 6 bases from J, the junction contained 7 bases not matched to a gene. CDR1 SGHRS and CDR2 YFSETQ come from the germline V gene. In DNA, the CDR3 is TGCGCCAGCAGCTTGGATGGGGGGACAGGGGGCCGCGAGCAGTACTTC. Translating it yields CASSLDGGTGGREQYF.

The chain uses TRBV5-1 and TRBJ1-1, with D tentatively TRBD1 (6 bases). Germline CDR1 and CDR2: SGHRS and YFSETQ. With 0 bases removed from V and 4 bases from J, the gap between germline ends came to 16 bases. The CDR3 has 16 amino acids. The DNA for the CDR3 is TGCGCCAGCAGCTTGGGGGGCGAGGGCAGGGGCACTGAAGCTTTCTTT. Residues: CASSLGGEGRGTEAFF.

The sample holds many counts of this clonotype. This chain connects TRBV2 to TRBJ1-2; no clear D gene. The CDR3 length is 15 residues. V lost 6 bases to trimming and J lost 3 bases, with 17 bases between them. Germline CDR1 is SNHLY and CDR2 is FYNNEI. CDR3 nucleotides: TGTGCCAGCAGAGAGGGAGGGAGCGAAGACTATGGCTACACCTTC. Its translation: CASREGGSEDYGYTF.

This clonotype was seen more than once but under ten times. V usage is TRBV12-3 or TRBV12-4 and J usage is TRBJ2-2; D uncertain. This CDR3 has 16 amino acids. V lost 3 bases and J lost 2, with 13 bases in between. The CDR3 protein is CASSLRLAENTGELFF. The DNA of the CDR3 is TGTGCCAGCAGTTTGAGACTGGCTGAAAACACCGGGGAGCTGTTTTTT.

This chain joins TRBV4-1 and TRBJ2-7, with 11 bases lining up with TRBD1. The CDR3 sequence is 17 residues long. The germline gives CDR1 MGHRA, CDR2 YSYEKL. V lost 2 bases to trimming and J lost 4 bases; unmatched junction nucleotides: 10. The CDR3 DNA reads TGCGCCAGCAGCCAAACCCTAGGGGACAGGGGGGCGTACGAGCAGTACTTC. It encodes CASSQTLGDRGAYEQYF.

There are many counts of this clonotype. The chain employs TRBV7-6 and TRBJ2-7, with TRBD1 matching 7 bases. The CDR3 sequence is 14 residues long. V dropped 5 bases and J dropped 5; count of bases not matched to a gene: 9. Germline V gene sequence: CDR1 SGHVS, CDR2 FNYEAQ. The CDR3 protein is CASSQGEQRDEQYF. Written as DNA, the CDR3 is TGTGCCAGCAGCCAGGGGGAACAGCGCGACGAGCAGTACTTC.

This clonotype was seen a few times. The chain links TRBV5-4 to TRBJ1-2; 12 bases are a match to TRBD1. Per germline, CDR1 SGHNT and CDR2 YYREEE (reference sequence). The CDR3 has 14 amino acids. Germline trimming cut 6 bases from V and 7 bases from J; bases unmatched to any gene: 7. CDR3 DNA: TGTGCCAGCACCGGGACAGGGGGCGGGGGTGGCTACACCTTC. Encoded protein: CASTGTGGGGGYTF.

V usage is TRBV2 and J usage is TRBJ1-2; the D is unclear. This CDR3 has 15 residues. V gave up 6 bases and J gave up 4 bases, with 18 bases separating them. Germline CDR1 SNHLY, CDR2 FYNNEI. The CDR3 protein is CASRTRLDPSYGYTF. CDR3 DNA: TGTGCCAGCAGGACCCGGCTTGATCCCTCCTATGGCTACACCTTC.

The chain combines TRBV7-3 with TRBJ2-5; D tentatively reads TRBD1 or TRBD2 (6 bases each). Trimming removed 6 bases at V and 4 bases at J, with 18 bases between. Germline loops: CDR1 SGHTA, CDR2 FQGTGA. This CDR3 has 15 amino acids. The CDR3 sequence is CASRRTGRRRETQYF. The CDR3 nucleotides read TGTGCCAGCAGACGAACAGGGAGGAGGAGAGAGACCCAGTACTTC.

V and J are TRBV5-1 and TRBJ2-2, with 8 bases fitting TRBD2. From germline, CDR1 is SGHRS and CDR2 YFSETQ. The CDR3 has 14 residues. V was clipped by 0 bases and J by 6 bases; unmatched bases: 1. CDR3 amino acids: CASSLDGGAGELFF. In DNA, the CDR3 is TGCGCCAGCAGCTTGGACGGGGGGGCCGGGGAGCTGTTTTTT.

On this clonotype itself: A single base separates this from a much larger clone, so it may be a read error. This sequence joins TRBV20-1 and TRBJ1-1; D is unresolved. From germline, CDR1 is DFQATT and CDR2 SNEGSKA (reference sequence). V was shortened by 3 bases and J by 6 bases, with 14 bases between the two germline ends. There are 13 residues in the CDR3. CDR3 amino acids: CSARSKGLPEAFF. In DNA, the CDR3 is TGCAGTGCTAGGAGCAAGGGATTACCTGAAGCTTTCTTT.

This clonotype occurred many times. The CDR3 DNA sequence: TGTGCCAGCAGCTTAACCCAGGGTTCTTATGGCTACACCTTC. Translation: CASSLTQGSYGYTF. The rearrangement links TRBV7-9 to TRBJ1-2; a weak D match, TRBD1 (5 bases). Germline CDR1 is SEHNR and CDR2 is FQNEAQ (reference sequence). This CDR3 spans 14 amino acids. Trimming removed 2 bases from V and 5 bases from J, with 12 bases in between.

A note on this clonotype: Just one base apart from a much larger clone, this may be a read error. The chain links TRBV5-1 to TRBJ1-3; D gene uncertain. V lost 5 bases, J lost 2 bases, and 14 bases lay in between. Looked up from germline, CDR1 is SGHRS and CDR2 is YFSETQ. This CDR3 spans 15 amino acids. The chain's CDR3 is CASSDIAGTGNTIYF. The DNA of the CDR3 is TGCGCCAGCAGTGACATTGCGGGAACTGGAAACACCATATATTTT. Full variable domain (missing parts from reference TRBV5-1 and TRBJ1-3): KAGVTQTPRYLIKTRGQQVTLSCSPISGHRSVSWYQQTPGQGLQFLFEYFSETQRNKGNFPGRFSGRQFSNSRSEMNVSTLELGDSALYLCASSDIAGTGNTIYFGEGSWLTVV.

This clonotype was counted a few times. The chain uses TRBV20-1 and TRBJ1-1; no clear D. Germline CDR1 reads DFQATT; CDR2 reads SNEGSKA (reference sequence). The CDR3 runs to 11 residues. The germline V and J ends were trimmed by 3 bases and 8 bases, with 10 bases remaining between them. Here the CDR3 reads CSASEWLEAFF. In DNA, the CDR3 is TGCAGTGCTAGTGAGTGGCTCGAAGCTTTCTTT.

The rearrangement joins TRBV10-2 to TRBJ2-7; 8 bases agree with TRBD1. The V segment lost 6 bases and the J segment 3 bases; nucleotides outside the gene matches: 10. The CDR3 spans 15 residues. Per germline, CDR1 WSHSY and CDR2 SAAADI. The CDR3 loop reads CASSEQGAQSYEQYF. The CDR3 nucleotides read TGCGCCAGCAGCGAGCAGGGGGCACAAAGCTACGAGCAGTACTTC.